The clone carrying this T cell receptor beta chain has at least ten counts. Germline values: CDR1 MDHEN, CDR2 SYDVKM. This CDR3 spans 16 amino acids. Trimming took 6 bases from V and 1 from J, leaving 18 bases between them. Amplified TCR beta CDR3 regions were obtained using RNA transcripts as template. First-round RT-PCR employed HTBI primers, with a second-round multiplex PCR after it. TCRdb ran MiXCR on the multiplex PCR reads and lists one entry per CDR3 protein. Altogether 400,000 to 450,000 distinct CDR3 sequences are present, approximately 21% being singletons, with the ten largest covering roughly 3%. The sample belongs to a study of Graves' ophthalmopathy and Graves' hyperthyroidism.

Sequenced material: peripheral blood. This sequence originates from a woman in her late teens or twenties with stable Graves' hyperthyroidism. The V call is TRBV28, the J call TRBJ1-1; D is unclear. The CDR3 loop reads CASSSPVGVANTEAFF. In nucleotides, the CDR3 is TGTGCCAGCAGCTCCCCCGTCGGGGTTGCGAACACTGAAGCTTTCTTT.